These 8 T cell receptor beta chains originate from one sample sequenced in a study of T cells in Graves' hyperthyroidism and ophthalmopathy. The source material, RNA transcripts, was used to amplify TCR beta CDR3 regions. The TCR CDR3 was amplified in a first-round RT-PCR using the HTBI primer set. TCRdb used MiXCR to reprocess the multiplex PCR reads, holding one entry per CDR3 protein. Of 640,000 or so distinct CDR3 sequences listed, approximately 15% were seen once; the top ten hold around 7%. Sequencing was carried out using blood. These receptors all stem from a woman aged 18-29 years with Graves' ophthalmopathy.

As concerns this clonotype: A read error may explain this, as a much larger clone is one base away. This chain uses TRBV7-9 with TRBJ2-7; 8 bases fit TRBD2. The CDR3 runs 16 residues. The germline V gene encodes CDR1 SEHNR and CDR2 FQNEAQ (reference sequence). The junction had 9 bases not matched to a gene; V was cut back by 2 bases and J by 3 bases. The CDR3 bases are TGTGCCAGCAGCTTATCTCAACTAGCGGCAAACTACGAGCAGTACTTC. Protein sequence: CASSLSQLAANYEQYF.

Many counts were recorded for this clonotype. The chain employs TRBV24-1 and TRBJ2-7, with 8 bases aligning to TRBD1. The CDR3 covers 14 residues. Trimming cost V 2 bases and J 6 bases; bases outside gene matches: 5. Germline CDR1 and CDR2: KGHDR and SFDVKD. CDR3 nucleotide sequence: TGTGCCACCAGTGATTCCGGGACAGGAACCGAGCAGTACTTC. As protein: CATSDSGTGTEQYF.

The chain uses TRBV6-5 and TRBJ2-3, with TRBD2 matching 8 bases. Trimming took 0 bases from V and 0 from J; bases not matched to a gene: 8. CDR3 length: 18 residues. Germline CDR1 MNHEY, CDR2 SVGAGI. The CDR3: CASSYSQGLARSTDTQYF. CDR3 in DNA: TGTGCCAGCAGTTACTCCCAAGGACTAGCAAGAAGCACAGATACGCAGTATTTT.

This clonotype was seen a few times. The gene calls are TRBV6-1 and TRBJ1-6; D perhaps matches TRBD1 (6 bases). The germline CDR1 and CDR2 sequences are MNHNS and SASEGT. The CDR3 length is 17 residues. Trimming took off 6 bases at V and 1 base at J, with 16 bases between the two ends. CDR3 amino acids: CASSPRDTASYNSPLHF. In DNA, the CDR3 is TGTGCCAGCAGCCCCCGGGACACGGCATCCTATAATTCACCCCTCCACTTT.

Ten or more counts support this clonotype. The V call is TRBV5-5, the J call TRBJ2-1, with 11 bases matching TRBD2. Trimming cost V 1 base and J 9 bases; bases outside gene matches: 6. CDR1 and CDR2 from the germline V gene are SGHKS and YYEKEE (reference sequence). This CDR3 region has 15 residues. The CDR3 protein is CASSLTLAGGSEQFF. The DNA for the CDR3 is TGTGCCAGCAGCTTGACTCTAGCGGGAGGAAGTGAGCAGTTCTTC. Supplemented by reference TRBV5-5 and TRBJ2-1, the full variable domain reads DAGVTQSPTHLIKTRGQQVTLRCSPISGHKSVSWYQQVLGQGPQFIFQYYEKEERGRGNFPDRFSARQFPNYSSELNVNALLLGDSALYLCASSLTLAGGSEQFFGPGTRLTVL.

This clonotype appeared a few times. J is TRBJ1-3 and V is TRBV7-9; D unclear. Germline V gene sequence: CDR1 SEHNR, CDR2 FQNEAQ (reference sequence). This CDR3 has 16 residues. Trimming took 0 bases from V and 4 from J, leaving 13 bases between them. Here the CDR3 DNA reads TGTGCCAGCAGCTTAGCCTTGGAAGGGTACGGAAACACCATATATTTT. This gives the protein CASSLALEGYGNTIYF.

The V and J genes are TRBV9 and TRBJ2-7, with D uncertain. Germline V CDR1 and CDR2: SGDLS, YYNGEE. V was shortened by 3 bases and J by 3 bases, with 13 bases between the two germline ends. The CDR3 runs to 14 residues. CDR3 protein: CASSAPNLDYEQYF. CDR3 nucleotides: TGTGCCAGCAGCGCACCAAATTTGGACTACGAGCAGTACTTC. The variable domain in full, completed from reference TRBV9 and TRBJ2-7, reads DSGVTQTPKHLITATGQRVTLRCSPRSGDLSVYWYQQSLDQGLQFLIQYYNGEERAKGNILERFSAQQFPDLHSELNLSSLELGDSALYFCASSAPNLDYEQYFGPGTRLTVT.

The rearrangement joins TRBV6-9 to TRBJ2-7; 10 bases are a match to TRBD1. Germline assignment: CDR1 MNHGY and CDR2 SVAAGI. V dropped 3 bases and J dropped 3; count of bases not matched to a gene: 5. This CDR3 comprises 15 residues. CDR3 region: CASSYFGTGVYEQYF. The CDR3 nucleotides are TGTGCCAGCAGTTACTTCGGGACAGGGGTCTACGAGCAGTACTTC.